This passage covers 2 T cell receptor beta chains from one sample sequenced in a study of CD8 T cells in ankylosing spondylitis. A single record per CDR3 protein comes from TCRdb applying MiXCR to the 5' RACE reads. The sample consists of 700,000 to 1,000,000 distinct CDR3 sequences, roughly 12% of them appearing once. No cognate antigen is known for these TCRs. Study-wide results and caveats: Characteristic of ankylosing spondylitis blood, it appeared, was a TCR beta motif comprising about 8 highly homologous variants.

Sample: blood, either unsorted or a sorted T cell fraction (not recorded which). Receptors originate from a male donor with ankylosing spondylitis.

The genes are TRBV20-1 and TRBJ1-2; D perhaps matches TRBD1 (5 bases). CDR1 and CDR2 (germline): DFQATT, SNEGSKA (reference sequence). The CDR3 spans 13 residues. V was clipped by 6 bases and J by 9 bases, with 20 bases between them. Written as DNA, the CDR3 is TGCAGTGCGAATACACCGGGACCGAATAGCTACACCTTC. Translation gives CSANTPGPNSYTF.

V is TRBV6-2 or TRBV6-3 and J is TRBJ2-7; 9 bases are shared with TRBD1. Per the germline V gene, CDR1 is MNHEY and CDR2 is SVGEGT. The junction had 13 bases not matched to a gene; V was cut back by 4 bases and J by 6 bases. This CDR3 comprises 16 residues. CDR3 sequence reads: CASSSFRDRVFREQYF. In DNA, the CDR3 is TGTGCCAGCAGTTCGTTCCGGGACAGGGTGTTCCGCGAGCAGTACTTC.